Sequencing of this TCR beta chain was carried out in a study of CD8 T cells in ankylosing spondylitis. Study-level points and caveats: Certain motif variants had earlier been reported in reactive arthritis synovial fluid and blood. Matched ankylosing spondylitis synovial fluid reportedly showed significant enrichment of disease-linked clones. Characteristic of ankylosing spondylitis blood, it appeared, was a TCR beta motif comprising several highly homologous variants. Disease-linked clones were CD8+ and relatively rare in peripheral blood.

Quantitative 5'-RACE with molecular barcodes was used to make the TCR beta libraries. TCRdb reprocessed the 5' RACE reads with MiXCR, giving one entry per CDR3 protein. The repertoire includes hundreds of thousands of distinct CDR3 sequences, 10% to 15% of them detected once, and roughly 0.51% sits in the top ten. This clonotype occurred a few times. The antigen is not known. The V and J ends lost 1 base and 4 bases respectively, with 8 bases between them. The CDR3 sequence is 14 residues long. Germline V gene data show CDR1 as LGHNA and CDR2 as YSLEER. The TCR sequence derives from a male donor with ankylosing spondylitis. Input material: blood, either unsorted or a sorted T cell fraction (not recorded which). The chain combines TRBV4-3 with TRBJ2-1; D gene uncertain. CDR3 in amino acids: CASSQGYTYNEQFF. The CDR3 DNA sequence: TGCGCCAGCAGCCAAGGGTATACGTACAATGAGCAGTTCTTC.